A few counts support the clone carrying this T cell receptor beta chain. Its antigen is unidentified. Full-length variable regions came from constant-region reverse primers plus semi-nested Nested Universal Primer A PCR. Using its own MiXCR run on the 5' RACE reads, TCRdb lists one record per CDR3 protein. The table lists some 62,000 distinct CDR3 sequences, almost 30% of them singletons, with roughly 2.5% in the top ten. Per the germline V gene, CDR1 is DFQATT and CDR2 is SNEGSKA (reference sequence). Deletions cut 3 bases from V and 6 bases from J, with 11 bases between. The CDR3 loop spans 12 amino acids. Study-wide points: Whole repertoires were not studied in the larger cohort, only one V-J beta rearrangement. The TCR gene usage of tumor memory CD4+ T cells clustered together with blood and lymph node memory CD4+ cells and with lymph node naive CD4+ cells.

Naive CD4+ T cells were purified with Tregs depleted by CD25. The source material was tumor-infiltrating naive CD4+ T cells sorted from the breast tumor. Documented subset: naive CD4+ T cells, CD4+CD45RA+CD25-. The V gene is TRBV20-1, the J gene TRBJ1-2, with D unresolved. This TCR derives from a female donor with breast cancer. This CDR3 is CSASSGIDGYTF. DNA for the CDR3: TGCAGTGCTAGTTCGGGGATAGATGGCTACACCTTC.